A selection of T cell receptor beta chains follows, all from one sample in a study of tumor-infiltrating lymphocytes in primary liver carcinoma. TCRdb reanalysed the multiplex PCR reads using MiXCR and keeps one entry per CDR3 protein. The data contain roughly 200,000 distinct CDR3 sequences, around four fifths of them singletons. The sample consisted of tumor tissue from primary liver carcinoma. These receptors all come from a man in his forties with primary liver carcinoma and hepatitis B virus infection. Both conserved end residues are part of each CDR3. Not every row has a clone size; where given, it reads once, few, many or a size class.

v_call	clone_size	j_call	cdr3_aa
TRBV6-6	NA	TRBJ2-3	CASSTGGSSTDTQYF
TRBV11-3	NA	TRBJ1-5	CASSLDLAVAQPQHF
TRBV14	once	TRBJ2-3	CAGSRGYKDTQYF
TRBV20-1	NA	TRBJ1-6	CSASDEEAGGFNSPLHF
TRBV19	NA	TRBJ2-7	CVTSGTPRAEEQYF
TRBV29-1	NA	TRBJ2-3	CSIDPMTDKQYF
TRBV11-1	NA	TRBJ1-1	CASSPREGRNTEALF
TRBV4-1	NA	TRBJ2-3	CATSQEYQGGRHF
TRBV29-1	NA	TRBJ2-5	CSVVGSLESRYF
TRBV20-1	NA	TRBJ2-3	CSASSGLAADTQYF
TRBV7-8	NA	TRBJ2-5	CDSSRDRGMETQYF
TRBV28	NA	TRBJ2-4	CVSSPSISGLAKNIQYF
TRBV5-6	NA	TRBJ2-7	CDSSATGAREGQDSYEQCF
TRBV30	NA	TRBJ2-4	CTWSVLGTGTIQYF